This T cell receptor (beta chain) was recorded in a study of beta chain features in type 1 diabetes. In the study overall: Patients and healthy donors were similar in age, gender and cell yields. Findings and limits, study-wide: Insertion counts at VDJ junctions were lower in type 1 diabetes patients, who also showed more deletions there.

The CDR3 has 14 residues. V lost 5 bases and J 6 bases, leaving 15 bases between the germline ends. The germline V gene has CDR1 SGHTA and CDR2 FQGNSA. The table lists this clone with a few counts. What it binds is unknown. Every single donor gave one heparinised blood draw, and these averaged approximately 120 mL. Expressed TCRB transcripts got sequenced, as all isolated RNA was reverse transcribed. Repertoires were generated with immunoSEQ multiplex PCR, while TCRdb's copy carries only in-frame clones and drops some. The table lists some 900,000 clones, 15% to 20% of them singletons. The clonotype originates from a woman aged 18-35 years in good health. Material: naive CD4+ T cells from blood. This chain joins TRBV7-2 and TRBJ2-3; unclear D gene. As DNA, the CDR3 is TGTGCCAGCAGCCGCAGCCCGGCCCTCGATACGCAGTATTTT. Protein: CASSRSPALDTQYF.